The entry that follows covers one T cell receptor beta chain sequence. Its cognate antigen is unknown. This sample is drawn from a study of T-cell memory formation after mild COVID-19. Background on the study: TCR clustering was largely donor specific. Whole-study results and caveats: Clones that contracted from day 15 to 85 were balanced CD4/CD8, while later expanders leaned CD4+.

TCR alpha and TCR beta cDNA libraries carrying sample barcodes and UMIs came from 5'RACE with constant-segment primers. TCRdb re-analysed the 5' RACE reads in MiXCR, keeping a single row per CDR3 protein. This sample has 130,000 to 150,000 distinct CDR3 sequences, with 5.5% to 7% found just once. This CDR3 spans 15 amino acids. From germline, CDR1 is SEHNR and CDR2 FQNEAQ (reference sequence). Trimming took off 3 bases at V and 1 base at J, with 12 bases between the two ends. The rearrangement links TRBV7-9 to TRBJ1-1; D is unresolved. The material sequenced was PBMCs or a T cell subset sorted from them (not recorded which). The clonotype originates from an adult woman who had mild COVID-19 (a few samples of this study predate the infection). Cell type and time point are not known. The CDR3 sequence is CASSFVNPGNTEAFF. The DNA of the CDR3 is TGTGCCAGCAGCTTCGTCAACCCCGGGAACACTGAAGCTTTCTTT.